The rows below give T cell receptor beta chains drawn from one sample of a study of graft-versus-host responses after intestinal transplantation. TCRdb's table, derived via immunoSEQ multiplex PCR, lists solely in-frame clones and lacks some. The top ten hold roughly 1.5% of the sample, which has approximately 58,000 clones, around nine tenths seen once. Sequenced here: PBMCs, sampled 26 days after transplant. The origin of the receptors is a human patient who received an intestinal transplant, so some T cells may come from the graft donor. CDR3s include the opening cysteine and the closing phenylalanine or tryptophan. The D gene is left open where the match is weak. Part of the rows lack a size; the others show once, few, many or a class for expanded clones.

d_call: .
j_call: TRBJ2-7
v_call: TRBV2
clone_size: .
cdr3_nt: TGTGCCAGCAGTGGCAGCCGGACAACCTACGAGCAGTACTTC
cdr3_aa: CASSGSRTTYEQYF

d_call: TRBD1
j_call: TRBJ2-3
v_call: TRBV4-1
clone_size: .
cdr3_nt: TGCGCCAGCAGCCAAGAGACAGGGAGCACAGATACGCAGTATTTT
cdr3_aa: CASSQETGSTDTQYF

d_call: TRBD1
j_call: TRBJ1-5
v_call: TRBV5-8
clone_size: .
cdr3_nt: TGTGCCAGCAGCTCCCGGGACAGCATGCCGCCCCAGCATTTT
cdr3_aa: CASSSRDSMPPQHF

d_call: TRBD2
j_call: TRBJ2-1
v_call: TRBV9
clone_size: .
cdr3_nt: TGTGCCAGCAGCGAAAGCGGGACCACCTACAATGAGCAGTTCTTC
cdr3_aa: CASSESGTTYNEQFF

d_call: .
j_call: TRBJ1-1
v_call: TRBV4-1
clone_size: .
cdr3_nt: TGCGCCAGCAGCCTGGACAGCCTGAACACTGAAGCTTTCTTT
cdr3_aa: CASSLDSLNTEAFF

d_call: .
j_call: TRBJ2-7
v_call: TRBV2
clone_size: .
cdr3_nt: TGTGCCAGCGAACACGGGAGTGGTTCCTACGAGCAGTACTTC
cdr3_aa: CASEHGSGSYEQYF

d_call: TRBD1
j_call: TRBJ1-2
v_call: TRBV5-4
clone_size: .
cdr3_nt: TGTGCCAGCAGCTTACGGGACAGGGCTAACTATGGCTACACCTTC
cdr3_aa: CASSLRDRANYGYTF

d_call: .
j_call: TRBJ1-1
v_call: TRBV4-2
clone_size: .
cdr3_nt: TGTGCCAGCAGCCATACGGACACTGAAGCTTTCTTT
cdr3_aa: CASSHTDTEAFF

d_call: TRBD2
j_call: TRBJ2-1
v_call: TRBV6-1
clone_size: .
cdr3_nt: TGTGCCAGCAGTGTGATTAGCGGGGGGGCTGACGAGCAGTTCTTC
cdr3_aa: CASSVISGGADEQFF

d_call: TRBD1
j_call: TRBJ2-3
v_call: TRBV2
clone_size: .
cdr3_nt: TGTACCTCCGCGCAGGGGGACGGAAGTACAGATACGCAGTATTTT
cdr3_aa: CTSAQGDGSTDTQYF

d_call: TRBD1
j_call: TRBJ1-1
v_call: TRBV5-1
clone_size: .
cdr3_nt: TGCGCCAGCAGCCGGGACAGAGAAGCTTTCTTT
cdr3_aa: CASSRDREAFF

d_call: TRBD1
j_call: TRBJ2-7
v_call: TRBV29-1
clone_size: .
cdr3_nt: TGCAGCGTTGTCACAGGGGGTCTACCCTACGAGCAGTACTTC
cdr3_aa: CSVVTGGLPYEQYF

d_call: TRBD1
j_call: TRBJ1-4
v_call: TRBV6-6
clone_size: .
cdr3_nt: TGTGCCAGCAGTCCAACAGGGGTTAATGAAAAACTGTTTTTT
cdr3_aa: CASSPTGVNEKLFF

d_call: TRBD1
j_call: TRBJ2-2
v_call: TRBV9
clone_size: .
cdr3_nt: TGTGCCAGCAGCCCAAGGACAGGGGAGTCGGTCACCGGGGAGCTGTTTTTT
cdr3_aa: CASSPRTGESVTGELFF

d_call: .
j_call: TRBJ2-1
v_call: TRBV11-2
clone_size: once
cdr3_nt: TGTGCCAGCAGCTACAGCCAGGGGAGCTACAATGAGCAGTTCTTC
cdr3_aa: CASSYSQGSYNEQFF

d_call: .
j_call: TRBJ2-1
v_call: TRBV19
clone_size: .
cdr3_nt: TGTGCCAGTAGTATACTAGGCGGCTACAATGAGCAGTTCTTC
cdr3_aa: CASSILGGYNEQFF

d_call: .
j_call: TRBJ2-7
v_call: TRBV15
clone_size: .
cdr3_nt: TGTGCCACCAGCAGAGACGAGGGCTACGAGCAGTACTTC
cdr3_aa: CATSRDEGYEQYF

d_call: .
j_call: TRBJ2-2
v_call: TRBV4-2
clone_size: few
cdr3_nt: TGTGCCAGCAGCCAAGAAGACAGGTATACCGGGGAGCTGTTTTTT
cdr3_aa: CASSQEDRYTGELFF

d_call: .
j_call: TRBJ1-1
v_call: TRBV6-1
clone_size: .
cdr3_nt: TGTGCCAGCAGTGCACCCGACAGGAACACTGAAGCTTTCTTT
cdr3_aa: CASSAPDRNTEAFF

d_call: TRBD1
j_call: TRBJ1-6
v_call: TRBV5-4
clone_size: .
cdr3_nt: TGTGCCAGCAGCTCCGACAGGGGGTCCTATAATTCACCCCTCCACTTT
cdr3_aa: CASSSDRGSYNSPLHF

d_call: TRBD1
j_call: TRBJ2-1
v_call: TRBV9
clone_size: .
cdr3_nt: TGTGCCAGCAGCCCCGTGGGACAGTCGTACAATGAGCAGTTCTTC
cdr3_aa: CASSPVGQSYNEQFF

d_call: .
j_call: TRBJ1-1
v_call: TRBV5-5
clone_size: once
cdr3_nt: TGTGCCAGCAGCTTGGCAACTGAAGCTTTCTTT
cdr3_aa: CASSLATEAFF

d_call: TRBD1
j_call: TRBJ2-6
v_call: TRBV19
clone_size: .
cdr3_nt: TGTGCCACCGGAGACAGGGCCGGGGCCAACGTCCTGACTTTC
cdr3_aa: CATGDRAGANVLTF

d_call: TRBD1
j_call: TRBJ2-5
v_call: TRBV23-1
clone_size: .
cdr3_nt: TGCGCCAGCATTCCGACAGGGGAGGAGACCCAGTACTTC
cdr3_aa: CASIPTGEETQYF

d_call: TRBD2
j_call: TRBJ2-7
v_call: TRBV4-2
clone_size: .
cdr3_nt: TGTGCCAGCAGCCATGAAGCGGGAGGGCTCTACGAGCAGTACTTC
cdr3_aa: CASSHEAGGLYEQYF

d_call: .
j_call: TRBJ2-7
v_call: TRBV11-2
clone_size: .
cdr3_nt: TGTGCCAGCAGCTTAGTAGTCTCCTACGAGCAGTACTTC
cdr3_aa: CASSLVVSYEQYF

d_call: TRBD1
j_call: TRBJ1-3
v_call: TRBV7-9
clone_size: .
cdr3_nt: TGTGCCAGCAGCTTAGGGGACAGAATGACTGGAAACACCATATATTTT
cdr3_aa: CASSLGDRMTGNTIYF

d_call: TRBD1
j_call: TRBJ2-1
v_call: TRBV5-1
clone_size: .
cdr3_nt: TGCGCCAGCAGCTTCGGACAGGGGCCCTACAATGAGCAGTTCTTC
cdr3_aa: CASSFGQGPYNEQFF

d_call: TRBD1
j_call: TRBJ1-1
v_call: TRBV19
clone_size: .
cdr3_nt: TGTGCCAGTATGGTGGCAGCAGGGGGGAACACTGAAGCTTTCTTT
cdr3_aa: CASMVAAGGNTEAFF